This section outlines one TCR beta chain sequence together with its context. The sample belongs to a study of blood T cell repertoires in COVID-19. Profiling relied on immunoSEQ multiplex PCR, and the TCRdb table lists in-frame clones only, not all of them. The table has 240,000 or so clones, roughly nine tenths seen once; the top ten hold 7.2%. V shed 3 bases and J shed 7 bases, with 13 bases lying between them. Germline CDR1 is LNHDA and CDR2 is SQIVND (reference sequence). The CDR3 spans 14 residues. This clonotype was sampled from a man in his fifties or sixties who had recovered from COVID-19. Sample: peripheral blood. The chain links TRBV19 to TRBJ2-1; tentative D call: TRBD2 (5 bases). In nucleotides, the CDR3 is TGTGCCAGTAGTATCGGGGTTCGGGCAAATGAGCAGTTCTTC. Translation gives CASSIGVRANEQFF.